This T cell receptor beta chain was retrieved from a study of cytomegalovirus exposure and HLA in healthy donors. Points from the study as a whole: The number of N-insertions in an Asian-associated ancestry cluster was reportedly below the 666-donor mean in a later analysis.

From germline, CDR1 is SGHRS and CDR2 YFSETQ. The CDR3 has 15 residues. The V end was cut by 2 bases, the J end by 3 bases, with 15 bases between. In the PCR, 60 Vbeta and 13 Jbeta primers were used. Sequencing was performed with immunoSEQ multiplex PCR; in TCRdb, only in-frame clones are kept and a portion is missing. Here the sample spans over 140,000 clones, roughly 79% being singletons. Concerning this clone itself: Its antigen is not known.

The receptor's source is a man under 40 in good health and CMV-seropositive. The source material was PBMCs. The chain is built from TRBV5-1 and TRBJ2-7; the D gene is possibly TRBD2 (6 bases). The CDR3 region has the DNA TGCGCCAGCAGCTTTAACCCGGGACTGAGCTACGAGCAGTACTTC. Its translation: CASSFNPGLSYEQYF.